The entry that follows covers one TCR beta chain sequence. CDR3 length: 14 amino acids. Germline trimming cut 1 base from V and 5 bases from J; bases unmatched to any gene: 3. Germline assignment: CDR1 SGHKS and CDR2 YYEKEE (reference sequence). This sample stems from a study of blood T cell repertoires in COVID-19. The method was immunoSEQ multiplex PCR; TCRdb's version includes in-frame clones alone and lacks a portion of them. Of roughly 90,000 clones listed, about 80% are singletons. Sequencing used peripheral blood. V usage is TRBV5-5 and J usage is TRBJ2-4; 7 bases map to TRBD2. The receptor's source is a woman between 70 and 85 years old with acute or convalescent COVID-19. The CDR3 DNA sequence: TGTGCCAGCAGCTTGCAGGGAGGGGAAAACATTCAGTACTTC. Translation: CASSLQGGENIQYF.